This T cell receptor beta chain was profiled in a study of blood T cell repertoires in COVID-19. At the level of the study: Spain, Italy and the United States supplied samples that represented acute and convalescent COVID-19.

The authors' processing: From reference gene primer amplification, estimates of nucleated cell counts were derived. Libraries were prepared by immunoSEQ multiplex PCR; TCRdb keeps only in-frame clonotypes and omits some of them. Clone size and V and J calls were adopted from that table, with D and trimming inferred from the DNA. The sample shows over 250,000 clones, 75% to 90% of them seen only once. The CDR3 loop spans 15 amino acids. The germline V gene encodes CDR1 KGHSH and CDR2 LQKENI. Deletions cut 8 bases from V and 3 bases from J, with 19 bases between. This chain joins TRBV18 and TRBJ1-1; tentative D call: TRBD1 (5 bases). The source is a woman between 65 and 79 years old with acute or convalescent COVID-19. The material sequenced was peripheral blood. CDR3 sequence: CASAPGLSRDTEAFF. DNA for the CDR3: TGTGCCAGCGCCCCGGGCCTCTCCAGGGACACTGAAGCTTTCTTT.